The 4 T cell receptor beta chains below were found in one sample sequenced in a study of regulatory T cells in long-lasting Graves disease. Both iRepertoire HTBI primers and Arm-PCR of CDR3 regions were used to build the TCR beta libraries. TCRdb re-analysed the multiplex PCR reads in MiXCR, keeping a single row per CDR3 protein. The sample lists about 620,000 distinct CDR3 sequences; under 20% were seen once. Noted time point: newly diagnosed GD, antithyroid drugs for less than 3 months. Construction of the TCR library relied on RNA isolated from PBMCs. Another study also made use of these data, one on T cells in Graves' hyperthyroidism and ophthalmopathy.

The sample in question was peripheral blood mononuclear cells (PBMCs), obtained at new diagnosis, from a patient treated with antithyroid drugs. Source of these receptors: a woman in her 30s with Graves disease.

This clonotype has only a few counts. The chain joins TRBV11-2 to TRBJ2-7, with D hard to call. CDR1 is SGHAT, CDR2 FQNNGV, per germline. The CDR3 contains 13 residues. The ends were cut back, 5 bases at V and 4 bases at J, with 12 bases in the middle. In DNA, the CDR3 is TGTGCCAGCAGCGCCTACAGAACATACGAGCAGTACTTC. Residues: CASSAYRTYEQYF. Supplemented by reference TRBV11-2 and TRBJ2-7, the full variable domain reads EAGVAQSPRYKIIEKRQSVAFWCNPISGHATLYWYQQILGQGPKLLIQFQNNGVVDDSQLPKDRFSAERLKGVDSTLKIQPAKLEDSAVYLCASSAYRTYEQYFGPGTRLTVT.

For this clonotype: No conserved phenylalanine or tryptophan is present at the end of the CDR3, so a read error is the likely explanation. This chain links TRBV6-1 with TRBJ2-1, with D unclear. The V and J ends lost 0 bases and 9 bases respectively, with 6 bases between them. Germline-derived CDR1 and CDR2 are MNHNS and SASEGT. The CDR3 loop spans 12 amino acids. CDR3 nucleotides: TGTGCCAGCAGTGAAGCCAGGCCTGAGCAGTTCTCC. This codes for CASSEARPEQFS.

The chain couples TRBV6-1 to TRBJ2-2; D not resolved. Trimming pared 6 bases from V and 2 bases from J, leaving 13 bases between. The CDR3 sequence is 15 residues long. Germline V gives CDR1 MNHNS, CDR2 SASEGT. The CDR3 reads CASRLGLTNTGELFF. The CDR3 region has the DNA TGTGCCAGCAGGCTCGGTCTTACTAACACCGGGGAGCTGTTTTTT.

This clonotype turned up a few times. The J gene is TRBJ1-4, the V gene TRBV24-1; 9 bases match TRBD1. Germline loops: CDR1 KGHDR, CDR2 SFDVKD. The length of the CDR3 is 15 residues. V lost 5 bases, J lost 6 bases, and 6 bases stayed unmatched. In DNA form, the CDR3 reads TGTGCCACCAGTGCCCCGGACAGGGGACATGAAAAACTGTTTTTT. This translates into CATSAPDRGHEKLFF.